This T cell receptor beta chain comes out of a study of cytomegalovirus exposure and HLA in healthy donors. The PCR ran on 60 Vbeta and 13 Jbeta primers. Assay: immunoSEQ multiplex PCR; the TCRdb copy retains only in-frame clones and omits some. The top ten hold about 2.2% of the sample, which has more than 85,000 clones, under 85% seen once. This clone was counted only a few times. Its specificity is unknown. General study findings and limits: Per a later analysis, 16,951 TCR beta sequences showed association with HLA alleles at 0.05 false discovery rate.

The CDR3 extends over 12 amino acids. CDR1 SNHLY and CDR2 FYNNEI come from the germline V gene. Trimming removed 7 bases from V and 4 bases from J; junction bases left unmatched: 3. The rearrangement joins TRBV2 to TRBJ1-1; TRBD1 matches at 7 bases. Input material: PBMCs. This TCR was recovered from a man aged 25-40 years in good health and CMV-seronegative. The CDR3 bases are TGTGCCAGCACCAGACAGGGCACTGAAGCTTTCTTT. This translates into CASTRQGTEAFF.